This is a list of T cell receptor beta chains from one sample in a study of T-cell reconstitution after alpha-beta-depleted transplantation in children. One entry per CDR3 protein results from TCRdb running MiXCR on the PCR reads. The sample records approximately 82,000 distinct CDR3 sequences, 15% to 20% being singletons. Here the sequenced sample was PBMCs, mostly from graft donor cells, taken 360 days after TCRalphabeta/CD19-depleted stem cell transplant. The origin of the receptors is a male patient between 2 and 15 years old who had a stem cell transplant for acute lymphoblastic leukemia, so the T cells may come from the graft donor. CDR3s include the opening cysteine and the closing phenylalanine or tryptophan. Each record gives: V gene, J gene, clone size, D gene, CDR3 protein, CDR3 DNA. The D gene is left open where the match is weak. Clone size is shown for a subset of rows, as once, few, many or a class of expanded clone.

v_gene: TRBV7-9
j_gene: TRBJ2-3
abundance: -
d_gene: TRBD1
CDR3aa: CASSPGTGHTQYF
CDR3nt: TGTGCCAGCAGCCCCGGGACAGGGCATACGCAGTATTTT

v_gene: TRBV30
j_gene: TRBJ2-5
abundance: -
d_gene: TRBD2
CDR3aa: CAWTSGAQETQYF
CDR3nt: TGTGCCTGGACCAGCGGGGCTCAAGAGACCCAGTACTTC

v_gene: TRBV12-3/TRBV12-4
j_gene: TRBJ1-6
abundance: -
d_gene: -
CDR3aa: CASRGTDSYNSPLHF
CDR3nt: TGTGCCAGCAGAGGGACGGACTCCTATAATTCACCCCTCCACTTT

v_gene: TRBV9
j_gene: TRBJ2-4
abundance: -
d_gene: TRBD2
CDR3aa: CASSPSGYLAKNIQYF
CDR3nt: TGTGCCAGCAGCCCTAGCGGTTATCTAGCCAAAAACATTCAGTACTTC

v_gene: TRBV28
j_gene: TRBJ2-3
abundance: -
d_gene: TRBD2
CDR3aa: CASSPFSGRADTQYF
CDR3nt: TGTGCCAGCAGTCCGTTTAGCGGGAGGGCAGATACGCAGTATTTT

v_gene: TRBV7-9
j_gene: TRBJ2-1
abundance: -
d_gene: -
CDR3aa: CASSSKGTRHNEQFF
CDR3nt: TGTGCCAGCAGCTCTAAGGGAACCAGGCACAATGAGCAGTTCTTC

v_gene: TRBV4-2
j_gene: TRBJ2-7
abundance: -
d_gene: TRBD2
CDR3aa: CASSQDRREGHLYEQYF
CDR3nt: TGTGCCAGCAGCCAAGATCGGCGGGAGGGCCATCTTTACGAGCAGTACTTC

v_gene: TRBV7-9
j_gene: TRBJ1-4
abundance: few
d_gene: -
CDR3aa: CASSLGQPATNEKLFF
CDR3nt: TGTGCCAGCAGCTTAGGGCAGCCCGCAACTAATGAAAAACTGTTTTTT

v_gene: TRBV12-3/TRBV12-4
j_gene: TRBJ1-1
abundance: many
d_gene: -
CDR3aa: CASSFRASAEAFF
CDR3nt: TGTGCCAGCAGTTTTCGAGCTAGCGCTGAAGCTTTCTTT

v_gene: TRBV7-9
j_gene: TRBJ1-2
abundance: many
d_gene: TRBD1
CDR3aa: CASSWGTGRYGYTF
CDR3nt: TGTGCCAGCAGCTGGGGGACAGGACGGTATGGCTACACCTTC

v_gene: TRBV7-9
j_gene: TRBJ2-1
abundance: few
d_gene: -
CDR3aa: CASSLTVPNEQFF
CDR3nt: TGTGCCAGCAGCTTAACGGTCCCAAATGAGCAGTTCTTC

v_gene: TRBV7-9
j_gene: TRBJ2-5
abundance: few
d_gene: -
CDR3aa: CASSSEGWGRQETQYF
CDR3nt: TGTGCCAGCAGCTCCGAGGGGTGGGGACGGCAAGAGACCCAGTACTTC

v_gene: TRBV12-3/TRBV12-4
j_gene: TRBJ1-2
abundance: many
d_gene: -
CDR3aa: CASSWGAGYTF
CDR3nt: TGTGCCAGCAGTTGGGGGGCTGGCTACACCTTC

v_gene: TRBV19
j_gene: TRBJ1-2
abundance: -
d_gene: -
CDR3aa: CASSIGYGYTF
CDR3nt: TGTGCCAGTAGTATCGGTTACGGCTACACCTTC

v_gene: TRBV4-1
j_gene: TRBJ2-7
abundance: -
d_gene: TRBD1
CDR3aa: CASSQDLGTGSYEQYF
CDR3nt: TGCGCCAGCAGCCAAGATCTCGGGACAGGGTCCTACGAGCAGTACTTC

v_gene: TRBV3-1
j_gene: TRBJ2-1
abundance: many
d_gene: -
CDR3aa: CASSQDPSSNEQFF
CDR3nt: TGTGCCAGCAGCCAAGATCCTAGCAGCAATGAGCAGTTCTTC

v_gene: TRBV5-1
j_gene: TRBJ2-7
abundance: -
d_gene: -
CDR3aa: CASSRVSYEQYF
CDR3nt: TGCGCCAGCAGCAGAGTAAGCTACGAGCAGTACTTC

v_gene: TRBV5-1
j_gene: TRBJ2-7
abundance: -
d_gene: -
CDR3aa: CASSLVTGHRTYEQYF
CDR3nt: TGCGCCAGCAGCTTAGTCACGGGACACCGTACCTACGAGCAGTACTTC

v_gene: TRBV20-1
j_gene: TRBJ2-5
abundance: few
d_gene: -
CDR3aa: CSARAGLFGETQYF
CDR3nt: TGCAGTGCTCGGGCGGGACTCTTCGGAGAGACCCAGTACTTC

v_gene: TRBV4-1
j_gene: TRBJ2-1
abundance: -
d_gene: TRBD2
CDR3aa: CASSQETGLAGVLSSYNEQFF
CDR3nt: TGCGCCAGCAGCCAAGAAACGGGTCTAGCGGGTGTCCTGAGCTCCTACAATGAGCAGTTCTTC

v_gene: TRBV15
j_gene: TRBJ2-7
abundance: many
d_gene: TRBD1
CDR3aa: CATSRPGGLEQYF
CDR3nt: TGTGCCACCAGCAGACCAGGGGGCCTCGAGCAGTACTTC

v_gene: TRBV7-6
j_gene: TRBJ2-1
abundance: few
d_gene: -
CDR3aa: CASSLAWRAEGNEQFF
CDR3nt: TGTGCCAGCAGCTTAGCGTGGAGGGCGGAAGGCAATGAGCAGTTCTTC

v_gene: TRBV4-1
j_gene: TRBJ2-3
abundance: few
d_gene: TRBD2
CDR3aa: CASSQRWASGSEADTQYF
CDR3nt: TGCGCCAGCAGCCAACGATGGGCTAGCGGGAGTGAGGCAGATACGCAGTATTTT

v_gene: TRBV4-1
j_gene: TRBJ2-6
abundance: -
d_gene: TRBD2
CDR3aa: CASSQEGGRRGSGANVLTF
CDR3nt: TGCGCCAGCAGCCAAGAGGGGGGGAGGCGGGGTTCTGGGGCCAACGTCCTGACTTTC

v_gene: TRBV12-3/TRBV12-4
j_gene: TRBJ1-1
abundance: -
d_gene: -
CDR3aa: CASTKARGRMAEAFF
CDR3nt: TGTGCCAGCACCAAAGCCAGGGGAAGAATGGCTGAAGCTTTCTTT

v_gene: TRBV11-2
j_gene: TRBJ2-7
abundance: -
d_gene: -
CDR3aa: CASSLGGAPREQYF
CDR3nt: TGTGCCAGCAGCTTAGGGGGTGCCCCTCGCGAGCAGTACTTC

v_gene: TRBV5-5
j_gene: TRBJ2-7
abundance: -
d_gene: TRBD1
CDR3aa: CASSLLQGKTYEQYF
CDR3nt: TGTGCCAGCAGCTTGTTACAGGGGAAGACCTACGAGCAGTACTTC

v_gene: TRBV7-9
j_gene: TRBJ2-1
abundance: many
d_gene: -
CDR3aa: CASSRDLLYNEQFF
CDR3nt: TGTGCCAGCAGCCGTGACTTACTCTACAATGAGCAGTTCTTC

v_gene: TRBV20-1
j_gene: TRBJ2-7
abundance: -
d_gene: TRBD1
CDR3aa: CSARGGTGSYEQYF
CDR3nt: TGCAGTGCTAGAGGGGGGACAGGGAGCTACGAGCAGTACTTC

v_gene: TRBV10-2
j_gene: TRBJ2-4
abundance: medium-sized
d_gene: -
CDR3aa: CASSERRGGDIQYF
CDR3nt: TGCGCCAGCAGTGAACGGAGAGGGGGAGACATTCAGTACTTC

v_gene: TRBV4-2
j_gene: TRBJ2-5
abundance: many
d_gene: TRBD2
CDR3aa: CASSQGLAGEETQYF
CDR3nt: TGTGCCAGCAGCCAAGGGCTAGCGGGAGAAGAGACCCAGTACTTC

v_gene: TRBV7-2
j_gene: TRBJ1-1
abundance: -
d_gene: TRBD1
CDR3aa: CASSDMGQGRAFF
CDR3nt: TGTGCCAGCAGCGATATGGGACAGGGGAGAGCTTTCTTT

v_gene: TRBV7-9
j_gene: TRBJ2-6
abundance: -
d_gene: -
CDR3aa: CASSLGHITGANVLTF
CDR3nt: TGTGCCAGCAGCTTAGGACACATCACTGGGGCCAACGTCCTGACTTTC

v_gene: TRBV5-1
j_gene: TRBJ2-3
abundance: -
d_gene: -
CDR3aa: CASSFPSHLRPTDTQYF
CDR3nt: TGCGCCAGCAGCTTTCCCTCACATCTGAGGCCCACAGATACGCAGTATTTT

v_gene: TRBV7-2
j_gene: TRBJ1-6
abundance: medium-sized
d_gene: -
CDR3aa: CASSLGGSSLNSPLHF
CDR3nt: TGTGCCAGCAGCTTAGGCGGTAGCAGTCTTAATTCACCCCTCCACTTT

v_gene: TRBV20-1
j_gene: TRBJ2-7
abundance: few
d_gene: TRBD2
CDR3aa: CSAQSGSGDEQYF
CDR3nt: TGCAGTGCTCAGAGCGGGAGTGGCGACGAGCAGTACTTC

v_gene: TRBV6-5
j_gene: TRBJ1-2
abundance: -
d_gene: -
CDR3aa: CASKLQVNYGYTF
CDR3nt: TGTGCCAGCAAGTTACAGGTTAACTATGGCTACACCTTC

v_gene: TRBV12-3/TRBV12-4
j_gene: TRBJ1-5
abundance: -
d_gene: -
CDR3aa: CASSDRNNQPQHF
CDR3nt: TGTGCCAGCAGTGACAGGAACAATCAGCCCCAGCATTTT

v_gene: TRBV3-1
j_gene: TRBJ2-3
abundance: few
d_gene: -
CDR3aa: CASSQRFTDTQYF
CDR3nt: TGTGCCAGCAGCCAAAGGTTCACAGATACGCAGTATTTT

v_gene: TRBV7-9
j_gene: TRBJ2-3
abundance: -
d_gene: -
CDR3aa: CASSGLGGPGPTQYF
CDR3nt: TGTGCCAGCAGCGGCCTAGGCGGGCCCGGGCCTACGCAGTATTTT

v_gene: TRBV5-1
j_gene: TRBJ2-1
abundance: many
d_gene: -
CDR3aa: CASSLEVKQFF
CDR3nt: TGCGCCAGCAGCTTGGAGGTAAAGCAGTTCTTC

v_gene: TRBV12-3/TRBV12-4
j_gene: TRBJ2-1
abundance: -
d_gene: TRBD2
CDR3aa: CASRGLASYNEQFF
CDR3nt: TGTGCCAGCAGGGGACTAGCATCCTACAATGAGCAGTTCTTC

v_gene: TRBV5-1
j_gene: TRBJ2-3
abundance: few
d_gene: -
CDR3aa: CASSSRGYTQYF
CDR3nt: TGCGCCAGCAGCTCCAGGGGTTATACGCAGTATTTT

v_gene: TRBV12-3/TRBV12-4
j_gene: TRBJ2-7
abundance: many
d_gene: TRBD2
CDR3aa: CASSFGGSGGGLSSYEQYF
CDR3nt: TGTGCCAGCAGTTTCGGTGGGTCGGGAGGGGGGCTAAGCTCCTACGAGCAGTACTTC

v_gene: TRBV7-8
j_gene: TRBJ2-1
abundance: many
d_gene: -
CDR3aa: CASSFGVAPSSYNEQFF
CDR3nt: TGTGCCAGCAGCTTTGGCGTTGCGCCGAGCTCCTACAATGAGCAGTTCTTC

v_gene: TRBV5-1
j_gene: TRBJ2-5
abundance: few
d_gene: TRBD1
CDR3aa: CASSFTGTERKETQYF
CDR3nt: TGCGCCAGCAGCTTCACCGGGACAGAACGTAAAGAGACCCAGTACTTC

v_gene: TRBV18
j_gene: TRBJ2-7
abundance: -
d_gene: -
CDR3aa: CASSPPYRSNEQYF
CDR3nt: TGTGCCAGCTCACCACCGTACAGGTCGAACGAGCAGTACTTC

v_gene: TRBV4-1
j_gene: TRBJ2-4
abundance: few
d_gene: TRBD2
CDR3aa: CASSQAGLADRVAKNIQYF
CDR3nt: TGCGCCAGCAGCCAAGCGGGACTAGCGGACCGGGTAGCCAAAAACATTCAGTACTTC

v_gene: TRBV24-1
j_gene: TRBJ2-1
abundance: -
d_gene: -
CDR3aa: CATSETGTYNEQFF
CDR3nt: TGTGCCACCAGTGAAACAGGAACCTACAATGAGCAGTTCTTC

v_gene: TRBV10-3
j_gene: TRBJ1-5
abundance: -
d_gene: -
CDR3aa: CAISARAGNQPQHF
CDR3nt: TGTGCCATCAGTGCCCGGGCGGGCAATCAGCCCCAGCATTTT

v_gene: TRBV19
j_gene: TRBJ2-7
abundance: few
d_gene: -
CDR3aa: CASRDGPYEQYF
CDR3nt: TGTGCCAGCCGGGACGGCCCCTACGAGCAGTACTTC